The clone carrying this TCR beta chain was recorded a few times. Its antigen is unknown. This record comes from a study of beta chain features in type 1 diabetes. The study, taken as a whole, reports: People with Type 1 diabetes carried modestly yet significantly shorter TCRB CDR3s in all four CD4+ subsets. cDNA sequencing could over-represent cells with high TCR expression.

Sequencing targeted expressed TCRB transcripts, as all isolated RNA had been reverse transcribed. Clones were sequenced by immunoSEQ multiplex PCR, and TCRdb holds only the in-frame ones, with some missing. The data contain hundreds of thousands of clones, 11% of them seen just once; the ten biggest clones take up approximately 0.017%. The germline V and J ends were trimmed by 4 bases and 8 bases, with 9 bases remaining between them. The germline V gene has CDR1 SEHNR and CDR2 FQNEAQ (reference sequence). CDR3 length: 13 residues. The TCR was taken from a man under 40 with type 1 diabetes. The sample was naive CD4+ T cells from blood. The chain employs TRBV7-9 and TRBJ1-6; D call uncertain. As DNA, the CDR3 is TGTGCCAGCAGCTCCGCTCAGGATTCACCCCTCCACTTT. It encodes CASSSAQDSPLHF.